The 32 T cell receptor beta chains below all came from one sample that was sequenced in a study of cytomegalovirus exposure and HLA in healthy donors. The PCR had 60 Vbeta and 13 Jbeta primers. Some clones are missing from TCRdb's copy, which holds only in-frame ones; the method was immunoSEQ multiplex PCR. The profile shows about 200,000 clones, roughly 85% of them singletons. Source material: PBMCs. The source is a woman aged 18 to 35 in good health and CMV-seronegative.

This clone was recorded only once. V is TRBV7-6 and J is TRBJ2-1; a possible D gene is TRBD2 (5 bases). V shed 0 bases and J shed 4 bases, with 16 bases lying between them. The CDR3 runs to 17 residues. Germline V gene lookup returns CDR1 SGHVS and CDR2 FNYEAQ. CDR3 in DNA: TGTGCCAGCAGCTTAGCGCCAGCGCGGGCCGTATACAATGAGCAGTTCTTC. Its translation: CASSLAPARAVYNEQFF.

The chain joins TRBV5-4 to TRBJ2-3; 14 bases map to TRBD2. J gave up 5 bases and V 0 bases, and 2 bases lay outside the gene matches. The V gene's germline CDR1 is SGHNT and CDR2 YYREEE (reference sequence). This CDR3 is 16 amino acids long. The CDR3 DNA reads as TGTGCCAGCAGCTTGGGACTAGCGGGAGGGCTAGATACGCAGTATTTT. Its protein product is CASSLGLAGGLDTQYF.

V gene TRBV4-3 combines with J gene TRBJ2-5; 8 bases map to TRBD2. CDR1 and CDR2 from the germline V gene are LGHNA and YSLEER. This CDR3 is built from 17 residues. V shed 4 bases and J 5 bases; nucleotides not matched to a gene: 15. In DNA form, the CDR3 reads TGCGCCAGCAGCCTCACAGCGAGCGGGAGAGGGCGGGAGACCCAGTACTTC. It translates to CASSLTASGRGRETQYF.

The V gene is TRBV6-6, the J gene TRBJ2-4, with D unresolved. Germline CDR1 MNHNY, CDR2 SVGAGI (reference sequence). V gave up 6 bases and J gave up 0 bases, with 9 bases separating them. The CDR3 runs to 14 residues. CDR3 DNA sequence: TGTGCCAGCAGCCCCACGGGAGCCAAAAACATTCAGTACTTC. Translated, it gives CASSPTGAKNIQYF.

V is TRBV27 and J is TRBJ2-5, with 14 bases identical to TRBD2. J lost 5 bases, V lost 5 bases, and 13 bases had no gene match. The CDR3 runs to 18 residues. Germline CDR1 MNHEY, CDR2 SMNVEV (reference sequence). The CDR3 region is CASSPGTSGSFARETQYF. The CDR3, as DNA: TGTGCCAGCAGTCCCGGGACTAGCGGGAGTTTCGCCAGGGAGACCCAGTACTTC.

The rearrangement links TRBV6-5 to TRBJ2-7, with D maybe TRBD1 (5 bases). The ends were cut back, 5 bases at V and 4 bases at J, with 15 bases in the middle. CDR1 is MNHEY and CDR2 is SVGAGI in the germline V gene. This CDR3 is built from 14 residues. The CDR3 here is CASSEPQGRYEQYF. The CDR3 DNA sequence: TGTGCCAGCAGTGAACCTCAGGGAAGATACGAGCAGTACTTC.

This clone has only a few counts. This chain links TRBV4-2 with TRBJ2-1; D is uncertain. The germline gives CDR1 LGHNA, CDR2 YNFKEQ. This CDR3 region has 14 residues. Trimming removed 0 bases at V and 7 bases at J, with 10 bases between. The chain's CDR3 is CASSQDLEGNEQFF. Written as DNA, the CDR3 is TGTGCCAGCAGCCAAGATCTAGAAGGAAATGAGCAGTTCTTC.

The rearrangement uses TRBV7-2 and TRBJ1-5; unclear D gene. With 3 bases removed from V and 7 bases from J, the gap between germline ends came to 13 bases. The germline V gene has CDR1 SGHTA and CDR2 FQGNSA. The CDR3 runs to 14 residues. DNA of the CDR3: TGTGCCAGCAGCTTTGGACTGGTCGGGCAGCCCCAGCATTTT. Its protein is CASSFGLVGQPQHF.

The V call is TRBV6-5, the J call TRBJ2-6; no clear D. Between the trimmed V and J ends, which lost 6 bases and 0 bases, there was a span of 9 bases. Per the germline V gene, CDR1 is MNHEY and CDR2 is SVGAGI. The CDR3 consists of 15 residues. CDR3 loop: CASRLYLSGANVLTF. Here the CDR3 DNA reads TGTGCCAGCAGGCTATACCTCTCTGGGGCCAACGTCCTGACTTTC.

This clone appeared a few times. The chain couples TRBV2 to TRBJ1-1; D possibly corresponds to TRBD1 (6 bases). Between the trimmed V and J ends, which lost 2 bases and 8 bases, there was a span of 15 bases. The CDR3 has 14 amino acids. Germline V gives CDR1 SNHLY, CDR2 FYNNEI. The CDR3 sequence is CASSERGTVREAFF. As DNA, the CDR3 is TGTGCCAGCAGTGAAAGGGGGACGGTCCGAGAAGCTTTCTTT.

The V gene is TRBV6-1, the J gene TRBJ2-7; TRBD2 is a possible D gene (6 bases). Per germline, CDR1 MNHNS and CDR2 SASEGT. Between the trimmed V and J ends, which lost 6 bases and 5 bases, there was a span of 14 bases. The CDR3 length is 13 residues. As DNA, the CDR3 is TGTGCCAGCAGCCGGGACTCTCGGGACGAGCAGTACTTC. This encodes CASSRDSRDEQYF.

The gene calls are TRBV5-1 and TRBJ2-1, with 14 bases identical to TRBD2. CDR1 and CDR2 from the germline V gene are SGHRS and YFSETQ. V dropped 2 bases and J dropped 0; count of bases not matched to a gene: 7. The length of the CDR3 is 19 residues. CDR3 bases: TGCGCCAGCAGCTTCACCGGGACTAGCGGGAGCCCCTCCTACAATGAGCAGTTCTTC. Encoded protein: CASSFTGTSGSPSYNEQFF.

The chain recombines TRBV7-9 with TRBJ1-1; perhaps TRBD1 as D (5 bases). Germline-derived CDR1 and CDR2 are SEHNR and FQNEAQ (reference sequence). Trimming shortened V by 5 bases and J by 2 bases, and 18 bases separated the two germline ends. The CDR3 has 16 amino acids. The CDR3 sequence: CASSHQGVGFNTEAFF. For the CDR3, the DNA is TGTGCCAGCAGCCATCAGGGTGTCGGGTTTAACACTGAAGCTTTCTTT.

CDR3 sequence (DNA): TGTGCCAGCAGTTCGGACGGGACAGGGGATGGCTACACCTTC. It yields the protein CASSSDGTGDGYTF. This chain uses TRBV28 with TRBJ1-2, with TRBD1 matching 10 bases. The CDR3 sequence is 14 residues long. Germline V gene data show CDR1 as MDHEN and CDR2 as SYDVKM. The V and J ends lost 4 bases and 6 bases, in that order; junction bases with no gene match: 5.

CDR3 nucleotide sequence: TGTGCCAGCAGCCATTCGGGGGGGAAACAGCCCCAGCATTTT. Its protein is CASSHSGGKQPQHF. The chain couples TRBV27 to TRBJ1-5, with a possible D match to TRBD1 (5 bases). Trimming removed 6 bases from V and 7 bases from J, with 16 bases in between. The germline CDR1 and CDR2 sequences are MNHEY and SMNVEV (reference sequence). This CDR3 spans 14 amino acids.

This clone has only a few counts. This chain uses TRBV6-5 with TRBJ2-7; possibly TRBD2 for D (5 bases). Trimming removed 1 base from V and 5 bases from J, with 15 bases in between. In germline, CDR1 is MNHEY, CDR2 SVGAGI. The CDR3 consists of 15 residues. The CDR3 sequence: CASSYFAGRFDEQYF. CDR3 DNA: TGTGCCAGCAGTTACTTCGCGGGCAGGTTTGACGAGCAGTACTTC.

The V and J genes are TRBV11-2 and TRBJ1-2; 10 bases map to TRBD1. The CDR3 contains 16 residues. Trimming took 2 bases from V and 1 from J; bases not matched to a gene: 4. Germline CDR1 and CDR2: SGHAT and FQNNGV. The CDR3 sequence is CASSLMTGGVNYGYTF. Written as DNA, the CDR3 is TGTGCCAGCAGCTTAATGACAGGGGGCGTTAACTATGGCTACACCTTC.

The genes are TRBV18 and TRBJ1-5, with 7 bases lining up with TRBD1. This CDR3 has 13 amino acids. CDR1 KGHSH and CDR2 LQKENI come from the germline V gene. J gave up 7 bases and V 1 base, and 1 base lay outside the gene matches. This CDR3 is CASSPQGAQPQHF. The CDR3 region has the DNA TGTGCCAGCTCACCACAGGGGGCGCAGCCCCAGCATTTT.

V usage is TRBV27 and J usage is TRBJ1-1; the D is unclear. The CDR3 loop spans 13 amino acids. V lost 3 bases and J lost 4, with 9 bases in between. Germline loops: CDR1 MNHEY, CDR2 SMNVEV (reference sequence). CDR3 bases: TGTGCCAGCAGTTTGACATATCCCACTGAAGCTTTCTTT. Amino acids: CASSLTYPTEAFF.

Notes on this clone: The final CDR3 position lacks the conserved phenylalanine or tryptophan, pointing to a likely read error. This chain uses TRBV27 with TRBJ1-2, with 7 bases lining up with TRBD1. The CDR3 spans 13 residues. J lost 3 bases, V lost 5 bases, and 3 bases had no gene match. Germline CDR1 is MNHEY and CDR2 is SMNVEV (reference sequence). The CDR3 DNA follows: TGTGCCAGCAGTCTACAGGGGTACTATGGCTACACCCTC. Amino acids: CASSLQGYYGYTL.

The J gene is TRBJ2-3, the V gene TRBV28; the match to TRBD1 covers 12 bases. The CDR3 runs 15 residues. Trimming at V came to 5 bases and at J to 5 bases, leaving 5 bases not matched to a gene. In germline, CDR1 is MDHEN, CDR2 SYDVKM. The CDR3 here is CASSGDRGLVDTQYF. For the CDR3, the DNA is TGTGCCAGCAGTGGGGACAGGGGGCTGGTAGATACGCAGTATTTT.

In nucleotides, the CDR3 is TGTGCCAGCAGTTCTTACCACATGAACACTGAAGCTTTCTTT. Protein sequence: CASSSYHMNTEAFF. The chain joins TRBV28 to TRBJ1-1; no firm D call. V was cut by 4 bases and J by 0 bases, with 9 bases left in between. This CDR3 is built from 14 residues. Germline CDR1 MDHEN, CDR2 SYDVKM.

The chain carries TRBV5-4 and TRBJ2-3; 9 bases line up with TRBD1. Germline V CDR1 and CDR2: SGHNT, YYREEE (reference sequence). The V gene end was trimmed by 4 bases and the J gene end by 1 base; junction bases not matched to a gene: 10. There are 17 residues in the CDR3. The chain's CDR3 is CASSNGMGQGGTDTQYF. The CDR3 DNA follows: TGTGCCAGCAGCAACGGAATGGGACAGGGAGGCACAGATACGCAGTATTTT. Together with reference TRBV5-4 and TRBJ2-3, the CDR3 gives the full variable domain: ETGVTQSPTHLIKTRGQQVTLRCSSQSGHNTVSWYQQALGQGPQFIFQYYREEENGRGNFPPRFSGLQFPNYSSELNVNALELDDSALYLCASSNGMGQGGTDTQYFGPGTRLTVL.

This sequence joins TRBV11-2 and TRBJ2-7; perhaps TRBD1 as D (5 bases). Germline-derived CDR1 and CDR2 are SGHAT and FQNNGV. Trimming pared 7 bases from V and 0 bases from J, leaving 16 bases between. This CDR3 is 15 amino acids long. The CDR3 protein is CASTADPGYSYEQYF. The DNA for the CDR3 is TGTGCCAGCACCGCCGACCCAGGGTACTCCTACGAGCAGTACTTC.

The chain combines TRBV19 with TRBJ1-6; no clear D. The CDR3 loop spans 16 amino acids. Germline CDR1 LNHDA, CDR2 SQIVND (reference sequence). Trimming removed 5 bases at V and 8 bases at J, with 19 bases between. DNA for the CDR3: TGTGCCAGTAGTCTCATGGTAGGAGTAGCTTATTCACCCCTCCACTTT. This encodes CASSLMVGVAYSPLHF.

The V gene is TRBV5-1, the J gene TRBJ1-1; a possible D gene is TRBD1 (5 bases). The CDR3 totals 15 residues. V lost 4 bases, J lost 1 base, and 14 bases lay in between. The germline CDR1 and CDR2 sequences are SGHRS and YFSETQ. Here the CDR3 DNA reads TGCGCCAGCAGCACCTTCCGGGGGGGGAACACTGAAGCTTTCTTT. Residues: CASSTFRGGNTEAFF.

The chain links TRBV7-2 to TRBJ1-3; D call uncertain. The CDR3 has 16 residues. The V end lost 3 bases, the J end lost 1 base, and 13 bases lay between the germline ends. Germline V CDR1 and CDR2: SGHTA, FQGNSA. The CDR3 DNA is TGTGCCAGCAGCTTGGGCCCCGCGACGTCTGGAAACACCATATATTTT. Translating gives CASSLGPATSGNTIYF.

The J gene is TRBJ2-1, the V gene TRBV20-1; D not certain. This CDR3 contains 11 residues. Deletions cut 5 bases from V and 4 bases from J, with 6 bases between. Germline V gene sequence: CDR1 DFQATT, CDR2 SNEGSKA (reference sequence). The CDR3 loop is CSALVYNEQFF. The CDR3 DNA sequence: TGCAGTGCTTTAGTGTACAATGAGCAGTTCTTC.

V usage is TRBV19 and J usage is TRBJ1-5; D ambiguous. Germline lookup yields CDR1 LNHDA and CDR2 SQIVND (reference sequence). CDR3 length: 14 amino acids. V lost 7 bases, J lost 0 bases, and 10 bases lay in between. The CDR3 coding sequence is TGTGCCAGTACTGCCAGGTCTAGCAATCAGCCCCAGCATTTT. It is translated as CASTARSSNQPQHF.

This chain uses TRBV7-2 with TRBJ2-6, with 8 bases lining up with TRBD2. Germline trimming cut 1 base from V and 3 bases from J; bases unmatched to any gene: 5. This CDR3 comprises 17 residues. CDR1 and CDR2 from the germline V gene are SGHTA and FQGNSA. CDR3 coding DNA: TGTGCCAGCAGCTTAGGAGCGGGAGTACGTGGGGCCAACGTCCTGACTTTC. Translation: CASSLGAGVRGANVLTF.

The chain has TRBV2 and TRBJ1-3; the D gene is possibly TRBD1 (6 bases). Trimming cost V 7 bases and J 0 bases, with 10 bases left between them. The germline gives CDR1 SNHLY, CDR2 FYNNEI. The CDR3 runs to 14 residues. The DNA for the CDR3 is TGTGCCAGCATGCCCAGGGGCTCTGGAAACACCATATATTTT. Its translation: CASMPRGSGNTIYF.

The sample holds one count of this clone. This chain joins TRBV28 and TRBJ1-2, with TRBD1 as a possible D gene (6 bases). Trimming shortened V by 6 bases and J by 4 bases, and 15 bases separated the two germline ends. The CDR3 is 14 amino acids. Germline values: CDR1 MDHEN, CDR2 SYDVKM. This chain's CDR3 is CASRPQGSSYGYTF. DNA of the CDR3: TGTGCCAGCAGACCCCAGGGGAGTAGCTATGGCTACACCTTC.